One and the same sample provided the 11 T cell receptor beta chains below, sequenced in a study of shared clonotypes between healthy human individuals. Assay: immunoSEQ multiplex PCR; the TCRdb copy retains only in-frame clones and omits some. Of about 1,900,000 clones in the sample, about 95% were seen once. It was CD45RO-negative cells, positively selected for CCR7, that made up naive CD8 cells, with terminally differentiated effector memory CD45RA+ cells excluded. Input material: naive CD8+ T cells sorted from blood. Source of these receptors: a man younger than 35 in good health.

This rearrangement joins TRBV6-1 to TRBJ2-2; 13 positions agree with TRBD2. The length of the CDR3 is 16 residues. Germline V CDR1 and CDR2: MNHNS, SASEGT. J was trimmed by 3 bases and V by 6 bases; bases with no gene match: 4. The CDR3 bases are TGTGCCAGCAGGGAACTAGCGGGAGGGTACACCGGGGAGCTGTTTTTT. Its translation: CASRELAGGYTGELFF.

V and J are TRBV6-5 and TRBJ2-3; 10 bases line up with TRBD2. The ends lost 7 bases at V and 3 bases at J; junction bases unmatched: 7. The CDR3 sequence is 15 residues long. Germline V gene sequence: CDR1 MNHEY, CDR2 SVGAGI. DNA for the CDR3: TGTGCCAGCAACCCGGGACTAGCGTTTACAGATACGCAGTATTTT. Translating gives CASNPGLAFTDTQYF.

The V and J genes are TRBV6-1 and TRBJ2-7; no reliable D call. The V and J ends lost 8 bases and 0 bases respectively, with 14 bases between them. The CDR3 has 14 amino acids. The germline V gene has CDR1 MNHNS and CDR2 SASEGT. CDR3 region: CASSQIALSYEQYF. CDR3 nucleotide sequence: TGTGCCAGCTCCCAAATTGCTCTCTCCTACGAGCAGTACTTC.

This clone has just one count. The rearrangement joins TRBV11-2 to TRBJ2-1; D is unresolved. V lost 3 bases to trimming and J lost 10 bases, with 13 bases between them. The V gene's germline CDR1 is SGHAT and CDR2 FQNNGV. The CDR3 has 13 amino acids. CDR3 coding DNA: TGTGCCAGCAGCTTTGAACTGGAAAGCGAGCAGTTCTTC. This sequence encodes CASSFELESEQFF.

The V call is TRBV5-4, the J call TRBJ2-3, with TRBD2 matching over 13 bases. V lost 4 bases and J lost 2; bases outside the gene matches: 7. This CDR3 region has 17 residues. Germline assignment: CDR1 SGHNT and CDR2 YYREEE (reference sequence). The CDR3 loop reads CASSGLAGVGSTDTQYF. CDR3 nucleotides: TGTGCCAGCAGCGGACTAGCGGGGGTGGGGTCCACAGATACGCAGTATTTT.

The chain's CDR3 is CASSFRDSYNEQFF. CDR3 DNA: TGTGCCAGCAGCTTCCGGGACAGCTACAATGAGCAGTTCTTC. The chain uses TRBV7-6 and TRBJ2-1, with 7 bases matching TRBD1. V shed 3 bases and J 3 bases; nucleotides not matched to a gene: 2. The CDR3 contains 14 residues. Looked up from germline, CDR1 is SGHVS and CDR2 is FNYEAQ.

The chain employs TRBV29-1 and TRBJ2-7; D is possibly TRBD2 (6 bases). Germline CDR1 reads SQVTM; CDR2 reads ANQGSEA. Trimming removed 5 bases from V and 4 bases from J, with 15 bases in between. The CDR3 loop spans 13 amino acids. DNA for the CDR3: TGCAGCGTTATCGACGGGAGTAGTTACGAGCAGTACTTC. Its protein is CSVIDGSSYEQYF.

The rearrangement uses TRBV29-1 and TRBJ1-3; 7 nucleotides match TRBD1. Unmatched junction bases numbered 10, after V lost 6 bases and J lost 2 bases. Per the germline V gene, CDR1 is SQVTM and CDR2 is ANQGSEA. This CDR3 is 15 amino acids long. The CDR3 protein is CSVDLLTGTGNTIYF. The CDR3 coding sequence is TGCAGCGTGGACCTTCTGACAGGGACTGGAAACACCATATATTTT. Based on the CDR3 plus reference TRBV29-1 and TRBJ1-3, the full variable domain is SAVISQKPSRDICQRGTSLTIQCQVDSQVTMMFWYRQQPGQSLTLIATANQGSEATYESGFVIDKFPISRPNLTFSTLTVSNMSPEDSSIYLCSVDLLTGTGNTIYFGEGSWLTVV.

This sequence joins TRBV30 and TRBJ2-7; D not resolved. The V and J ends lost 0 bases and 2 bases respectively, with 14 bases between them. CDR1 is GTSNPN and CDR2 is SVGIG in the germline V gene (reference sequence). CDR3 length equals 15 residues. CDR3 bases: TGTGCCTGGAGTGTGGGCAGTTGGGGTCCCTACGAGCAGTACTTC. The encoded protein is CAWSVGSWGPYEQYF.

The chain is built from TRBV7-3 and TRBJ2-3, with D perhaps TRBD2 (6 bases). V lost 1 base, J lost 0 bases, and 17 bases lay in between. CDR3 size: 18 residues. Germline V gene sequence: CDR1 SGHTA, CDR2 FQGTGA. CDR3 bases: TGTGCCAGCAGCTTAAGGCGGAGGGCAGGGTTGAGCACAGATACGCAGTATTTT. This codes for CASSLRRRAGLSTDTQYF.

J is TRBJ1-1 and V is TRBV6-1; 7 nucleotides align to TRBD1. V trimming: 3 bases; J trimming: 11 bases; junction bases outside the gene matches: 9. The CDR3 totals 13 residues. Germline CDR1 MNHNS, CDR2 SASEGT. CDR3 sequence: CASSDNWRGQAFF. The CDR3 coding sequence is TGTGCCAGCAGTGACAACTGGAGGGGGCAGGCTTTCTTT.